This T cell receptor beta chain stems from a study of T cell responses to AZD1222 COVID-19 vaccine. As to this clone: Its antigen is not known.

CDR3 size: 13 residues. V was pared by 0 bases and J by 5 bases, with 8 bases between. CDR1 and CDR2 (germline): SGDLS, YYNGEE. Study-level results: Only a handful of AZD1222 recipients, more than 5 in all, had baseline seropositivity.

The method was immunoSEQ multiplex PCR; TCRdb's version includes in-frame clones alone and lacks a portion of them. The sample gives about 110,000 clones, less than 95% of which show up once; 7.8% is in the top ten. This sample comprised peripheral blood, obtained on day 0 of AZD1222 vaccination. J is TRBJ2-5 and V is TRBV9, with D possibly being TRBD1 or TRBD2 (5 bases each). This receptor was taken from an adult in good health. CDR3 region: CASSVGGFETQYF. The CDR3 bases are TGTGCCAGCAGCGTAGGGGGGTTCGAGACCCAGTACTTC.